The sequence of this T cell receptor (beta chain) was determined in a study of shared clonotypes between healthy human individuals. Study-level findings and limits: Donor scarcity curtailed the genetic and exposure-history diversity represented herein.

The unsorted samples took about 100 million PBMCs to get genomic DNA. An assay was performed, and its level was deep. DNA from unsorted PBMC was sequenced on ten immunoSEQ deep assay plates. Clones were read by immunoSEQ multiplex PCR, and TCRdb kept only the in-frame ones, dropping some. Altogether some 470,000 clones are present, about 79% being singletons, with the ten largest covering 13%. The V and J ends lost 6 bases and 6 bases respectively, with 12 bases between them. Germline V CDR1 and CDR2: MDHEN, SYDVKM. The length of the CDR3 is 13 residues. Notes on this clone: The antigen remains unidentified.

This clonotype was sampled from a woman aged 40-49 years in good health. Some clones in this sample may be carry-over from other donors' samples. Sequencing input: PBMCs. J is TRBJ2-4 and V is TRBV28; D uncertain. DNA of the CDR3: TGTGCCAGCAGCCCGCCGGGCCGAAACATTCAGTACTTC. Translated, it gives CASSPPGRNIQYF.